This TCR beta chain was recovered during a study of blood T cell repertoires in COVID-19. Turning to the study itself: From the United States, Italy and Spain came samples of acute and convalescent COVID-19.

There are 11 residues in the CDR3. Trimming stripped 3 bases from V and 12 bases from J, with 10 bases between. Looked up from germline, CDR1 is KGHDR and CDR2 is SFDVKD. The sample holds one count of this clone. Generated by immunoSEQ multiplex PCR, the TCRdb table keeps only in-frame clones and is missing some. The sample lists 88,000 or so clones, roughly 83% occurring once. The genes are TRBV24-1 and TRBJ1-1, with D perhaps matching TRBD1 (6 bases). What was sequenced was peripheral blood. The clonotype was recovered from a human donor in a cohort sampled during active COVID-19. The DNA of the CDR3 is TGTGCCACCAGTGATGGGACAAGGACTTTCTTT. This translates into CATSDGTRTFF.